This T cell receptor beta chain was recovered during a study of T-cell reconstitution after alpha-beta-depleted transplantation in children. This CDR3 comprises 16 residues. With 1 base removed from V and 0 bases from J, the gap between germline ends came to 10 bases. CDR1 and CDR2 from the germline V gene are SGHAT and FQNNGV. A few counts support this clonotype. Its antigen is unknown. Unique molecular identifiers were incorporated when the TCRbeta library was constructed. MiXCR, run by TCRdb on the PCR reads, gives a single entry per CDR3 protein. The sample lists approximately 130,000 distinct CDR3 sequences; roughly 10% were seen once. Study results and limitations: At the one-year point after transplant, T-cell counts and TCRbeta diversity were found to come mostly from T cells that had been newly produced. Several patients had high TCRbeta diversity at day 60; it came from surviving recipient T cells and thymic progenitors.

Sequenced material: PBMCs, mostly from graft donor cells, taken 180 days after TCRalphabeta/CD19-depleted stem cell transplant. The genes are TRBV11-2 and TRBJ2-1; D is possibly TRBD1 (6 bases). The receptor's source is a girl under two years old who had a stem cell transplant for combined immunodeficiency, so the T cells may come from the graft donor. The CDR3 nucleotides read TGTGCCAGCAGCTTAGTGGGGGCTAACTCCTACAATGAGCAGTTCTTC. This sequence encodes CASSLVGANSYNEQFF.